The text below deals with one TCR beta chain. Its antigen is currently unknown. V lost 4 bases and J lost 6, with 5 bases in between. The CDR3 is 11 amino acids. The V gene's germline CDR1 is ENHRY and CDR2 SYGVKD. Template switching (which added a universal primer site) was used, and cDNA carried unique molecular identifiers. TCRdb ran MiXCR on the 5' RACE reads and lists one entry per CDR3 protein. The data show 540,000 or so distinct CDR3 sequences, about 22% seen once. These data originate in a study of identical twins. Regarding the study as a whole: Compared with unrelated sharing, twin-shared out-of-frame alpha sequences had more low-probability sequences. Zero-insertion results could be subject to partial confounding by invariant MAIT and iNKT cells. The more abundant beta clonotypes in cord blood had fewer insertions, and memory repertoires did not show this.

This sample was shared with a second study, whose subject was yellow fever vaccine responses in identical twins.

The V call is TRBV10-3, the J call TRBJ2-3, with D unclear. Sequencing was carried out using CD4+ T cells sorted from blood. The receptor was isolated from a woman aged 18-30 years in good health. In nucleotides, the CDR3 is TGTGCCATCAGTGTTGTGGATACGCAGTATTTT. Translating it yields CAISVVDTQYF.